The source of this T cell receptor beta chain is a study of blood T cell repertoires in COVID-19. Study information: Two consecutive negative NP/OP PCR tests, clearance, or resolved symptoms defined Cohort 3 recovery. Acute and convalescent COVID-19 specimens originated in the United States, Italy and Spain.

The CDR3 loop spans 14 amino acids. V dropped 3 bases and J dropped 7 bases, with 13 bases sitting between them. Germline lookup yields CDR1 SGHRS and CDR2 YFSETQ. Per the original data handling: Amplification with reference gene primers provided the estimates of nucleated cell counts. Some clones are missing from TCRdb's copy, which holds only in-frame ones; the method was immunoSEQ multiplex PCR. V, J and clone size were drawn from that table, and D and trimming were deduced from the DNA. Here the sample spans 210,000 or so clones, roughly 90% being singletons. Individuals drawn from 24 US areas were about 18 to 95 years old.

What was sequenced was PBMCs or T cells enriched from blood (not recorded which). The rearrangement uses TRBV5-1 and TRBJ1-4; D remains ambiguous. This TCR came from a woman aged 50 to 60 in a cohort exposed to, infected with or recovered from COVID-19 (not recorded which). CDR3 in DNA: TGCGCCAGCAGCTCGGTGGAGGCGAGTGAAAAACTGTTTTTT. Protein: CASSSVEASEKLFF.